This T cell receptor beta chain was found in a study of T cells in Graves' hyperthyroidism and ophthalmopathy. The CDR3 is made up of 14 amino acids. CDR1 and CDR2 (germline): SGHAT, FQNNGV. V lost 2 bases and J lost 4, with 12 bases in between. RNA transcripts yielded amplified TCR beta CDR3 regions. An initial round of RT-PCR targeting the TCR CDR3 relied on the HTBI primer set. TCRdb independently ran MiXCR on the multiplex PCR reads; one entry per CDR3 protein. The sample has 550,000 to 600,000 distinct CDR3 sequences, over 15% seen once. This clonotype was counted at least ten times. Antigen unknown. Study-wide findings and caveats: Most thyroid-expanded clonotypes above 0.001 were also found in blood.

The clonotype originates from a woman younger than 35 with Graves' hyperthyroidism. Sequenced: blood. The gene calls are TRBV11-2 and TRBJ2-7, with a weak D call TRBD2 (6 bases). CDR3 sequence: CASSLKALAYEQYF. For the CDR3, the DNA is TGTGCCAGCAGCTTAAAAGCGCTAGCGTACGAGCAGTACTTC.